This TCR beta chain was recorded in a study of cytomegalovirus exposure and HLA in healthy donors. The PCR used 60 Vbeta and 13 Jbeta primers. TCRdb keeps only in-frame clones here, not all; method: immunoSEQ multiplex PCR. The data hold more than 110,000 clones, with around 80% observed a single time. Source material: PBMCs. This sequence originates from a man aged 25-45 years in good health and CMV-seronegative.

The CDR3 sequence is CASSLSWTGYDEQYF. The CDR3 bases are TGTGCCAGCAGCTTGAGCTGGACAGGGTACGACGAGCAGTACTTC. The chain combines TRBV5-5 with TRBJ2-7; 8 bases fit TRBD1. V trimming: 1 base; J trimming: 5 bases; junction bases outside the gene matches: 8. Germline V gene data show CDR1 as SGHKS and CDR2 as YYEKEE (reference sequence). This CDR3 region has 15 residues.